This T cell receptor (beta chain) derives from a study of T cell responses to AZD1222 COVID-19 vaccine. Study-wide points: Baseline seropositivity occurred in only 5 or 6 AZD1222 recipients. Nearly half of spike-specific TCRs reportedly target unmutated variant regions.

This table comes from immunoSEQ multiplex PCR, and its TCRdb copy is limited to in-frame clones, with some not included. The sample carries approximately 170,000 clones, roughly 90% recorded once. A remark on this clone: Its antigen is currently unknown.

The origin of this receptor is an adult in good health. The material sequenced was peripheral blood, taken on day 0 of AZD1222 vaccination.

The CDR3 DNA follows: TGTGCCAGCAGCGTAGGTGGGGGGCAGAGCTACACCTTC. It codes for CASSVGGGQSYTF. The V and J genes are TRBV9 and TRBJ1-2, with a possible D match to TRBD1 (6 bases). V was cut by 0 bases and J by 9 bases, with 12 bases left in between. This CDR3 has 13 residues. Germline values: CDR1 SGDLS, CDR2 YYNGEE.